These 19 T cell receptor beta chains were sequenced from one sample in a study of OX40 agonist ivuxolimab in advanced cancers. Measured with immunoSEQ multiplex PCR; TCRdb has only the in-frame clones, and not every one. In the table there are more than 65,000 clones, about 85% of which are singletons. The sequencing here drew on CD4+ or CD8+ T cells sorted from blood, taken in a trial of the OX40 agonist ivuxolimab. These receptors originate from an adult with an advanced solid tumor such as melanoma, head and neck, liver or kidney cancer.

The V and J genes are TRBV18 and TRBJ2-3, with TRBD1 identical over 9 bases. The V gene's germline CDR1 is KGHSH and CDR2 LQKENI. Losses at the gene ends were 3 bases for V and 1 base for J; bases not matched to a gene: 8. The length of the CDR3 is 17 residues. CDR3 nucleotide sequence: TGTGCCAGCTCACCCTTACTACAGGGGGCCGGCACAGATACGCAGTATTTT. Its translation is CASSPLLQGAGTDTQYF.

The chain links TRBV29-1 to TRBJ2-1; no reliable D call. This CDR3 is built from 12 residues. V lost 5 bases, J lost 1 base, and 6 bases lay in between. The V gene's germline CDR1 is SQVTM and CDR2 ANQGSEA. The CDR3 loop reads CSVSSSYNEQFF. CDR3 bases: TGCAGCGTTTCGTCATCCTACAATGAGCAGTTCTTC.

The chain employs TRBV28 and TRBJ2-6; the match to TRBD1 covers 7 bases. The CDR3 has 16 residues. Trimming took 6 bases from V and 1 from J; bases not matched to a gene: 6. CDR1 MDHEN and CDR2 SYDVKM come from the germline V gene. The CDR3: CASSPMTGSGANVLTF. The CDR3 DNA is TGTGCCAGCAGCCCTATGACAGGGTCTGGGGCCAACGTCCTGACTTTC.

This chain connects TRBV5-1 to TRBJ1-2; D might be TRBD1 (6 bases). CDR1 and CDR2 (germline): SGHRS, YFSETQ. V was shortened by 4 bases and J by 5 bases, with 9 bases between the two germline ends. This CDR3 comprises 12 residues. The chain's CDR3 is CASSTTGYGYTF. The CDR3 DNA follows: TGCGCCAGCAGCACTACAGGGTATGGCTACACCTTC.

The rearrangement uses TRBV5-4 and TRBJ1-2, with 7 bases lining up with TRBD1. Trimming cost V 4 bases and J 3 bases; bases outside gene matches: 6. The CDR3 extends over 14 amino acids. Germline V lookup: CDR1 SGHNT, CDR2 YYREEE (reference sequence). The CDR3 bases are TGTGCCAGCAGCCTCCGACAGGGCTACTATGGCTACACCTTC. Amino acids: CASSLRQGYYGYTF.

The CDR3 region has the DNA TGTGCCACCCGGCCGGGACAGGGCAACACCGGGGAGCTGTTTTTT. Amino acid sequence: CATRPGQGNTGELFF. V gene TRBV6-6 combines with J gene TRBJ2-2, with TRBD1 identical over 9 bases. The CDR3 runs 15 residues. V trimming: 10 bases; J trimming: 2 bases; junction bases outside the gene matches: 8. The germline CDR1 and CDR2 sequences are MNHNY and SVGAGI (reference sequence).

About this clone itself: A junction boundary mismatches the germline segment, possibly from a read error. The V call is TRBV9, the J call TRBJ1-2; D not resolved. There are 10 residues in the CDR3. Germline CDR1 SGDLS, CDR2 YYNGEE. The DNA of the CDR3 is TGTGCCAGCAGCGTAGCCCCTTTAGTCTTC. Its protein product is CASSVAPLVF.

V is TRBV19 and J is TRBJ2-5; no reliable D call. In germline, CDR1 is LNHDA, CDR2 SQIVND (reference sequence). Trimming pared 5 bases from V and 4 bases from J, leaving 14 bases between. The CDR3 runs to 14 residues. This CDR3 reads CASSFQGAGETQYF. The CDR3 DNA reads as TGTGCCAGTAGTTTTCAAGGCGCCGGAGAGACCCAGTACTTC.

CDR3 protein: CASSLDLSETQYF. The DNA for the CDR3 is TGTGCCAGCAGCTTAGATCTATCTGAGACCCAGTACTTC. The chain combines TRBV11-2 with TRBJ2-5; D is unresolved. Trimming cost V 0 bases and J 5 bases, with 7 bases left between them. This CDR3 has 13 amino acids. Germline V gene data show CDR1 as SGHAT and CDR2 as FQNNGV. The full variable domain, its missing parts supplied by reference TRBV11-2 and TRBJ2-5, is EAGVAQSPRYKIIEKRQSVAFWCNPISGHATLYWYQQILGQGPKLLIQFQNNGVVDDSQLPKDRFSAERLKGVDSTLKIQPAKLEDSAVYLCASSLDLSETQYFGPGTRLLVL.

The V gene is TRBV5-1, the J gene TRBJ2-7; 7 bases agree with TRBD1. This CDR3 is built from 15 residues. The germline CDR1 and CDR2 sequences are SGHRS and YFSETQ. Trimming took 0 bases from V and 3 from J; bases not matched to a gene: 6. This chain's CDR3 is CASSLATGDGYEQYF. CDR3 DNA sequence: TGCGCCAGCAGCTTGGCAACAGGGGACGGCTACGAGCAGTACTTC.

The chain joins TRBV28 to TRBJ2-7; 8 bases agree with TRBD2. The CDR3 covers 16 residues. Germline trimming cut 3 bases from V and 3 bases from J; bases unmatched to any gene: 10. CDR1 and CDR2 from the germline V gene are MDHEN and SYDVKM. The CDR3 region has the DNA TGTGCCAGCAGTTTGGCGACCGGGACTAGAGACTACGAGCAGTACTTC. This gives the protein CASSLATGTRDYEQYF.

This clone appeared a few times. The gene calls are TRBV7-2 and TRBJ2-7; TRBD2 matches 12 bases. This CDR3 has 20 amino acids. CDR1 and CDR2 from the germline V gene are SGHTA and FQGNSA. Trimming removed 0 bases from V and 0 bases from J; junction bases left unmatched: 12. CDR3 residues: CASSLARIKGGLAGSYEQYF. The CDR3 nucleotides are TGTGCCAGCAGCTTAGCCCGTATTAAAGGGGGACTAGCGGGCTCCTACGAGCAGTACTTC.

This sequence joins TRBV10-2 and TRBJ1-5; D is perhaps TRBD1 (5 bases). With 4 bases removed from V and 7 bases from J, the gap between germline ends came to 11 bases. The CDR3 is 13 amino acids. Per the germline V gene, CDR1 is WSHSY and CDR2 is SAAADI. The chain's CDR3 is CASSGGSSQPQHF. In DNA, the CDR3 is TGCGCCAGCAGTGGGGGGAGTTCGCAGCCCCAGCATTTT.

The genes are TRBV14 and TRBJ1-4; D ambiguous. Per germline, CDR1 SGHDN and CDR2 FVKESK. CDR3 size: 13 residues. Trimming removed 4 bases from V and 4 bases from J, with 7 bases in between. CDR3 sequence: CASSPRVNEKLFF. The CDR3 DNA sequence: TGTGCCAGCAGCCCACGGGTTAATGAAAAACTGTTTTTT.

The sample holds a few counts of this clone. The chain uses TRBV7-9 and TRBJ2-7; 9 positions match TRBD1. V dropped 4 bases and J dropped 4; count of bases not matched to a gene: 8. Per the germline V gene, CDR1 is SEHNR and CDR2 is FQNEAQ (reference sequence). The CDR3 length is 15 residues. The CDR3 reads CASSSQGQGMYEQYF. In nucleotides, the CDR3 is TGTGCCAGCAGCTCCCAGGGACAGGGTATGTACGAGCAGTACTTC.

The chain is built from TRBV27 and TRBJ2-7; TRBD1 agrees at 10 bases. Unmatched junction bases numbered 9, after V lost 4 bases and J lost 6 bases. Germline V gene data show CDR1 as MNHEY and CDR2 as SMNVEV (reference sequence). The CDR3 contains 15 residues. CDR3 sequence reads: CASSSPGQGSREQYF. Here the CDR3 DNA reads TGTGCCAGCAGTTCCCCGGGACAGGGGAGCCGCGAGCAGTACTTC.

The chain carries TRBV9 and TRBJ1-2, with 8 bases matching TRBD1. Per the germline V gene, CDR1 is SGDLS and CDR2 is YYNGEE. V was pared by 3 bases and J by 8 bases, with 12 bases of the junction left unmatched. The CDR3 runs 15 residues. For the CDR3, the DNA is TGTGCCAGCAGCGCCGTGACAGGGGCGCCCGACGGCTACACCTTC. Translation: CASSAVTGAPDGYTF.

The chain recombines TRBV6-5 with TRBJ2-7; 7 positions agree with TRBD1. V was pared by 5 bases and J by 5 bases, with 9 bases of the junction left unmatched. Germline V gene sequence: CDR1 MNHEY, CDR2 SVGAGI. CDR3 size: 14 residues. CDR3 nucleotides: TGTGCCAGCAGTCCCGGGACAGCGCTCCACGAGCAGTACTTC. Its translation is CASSPGTALHEQYF.

The chain is built from TRBV29-1 and TRBJ2-7; TRBD2 agrees at 8 bases. CDR3 length equals 13 residues. J was trimmed by 5 bases and V by 6 bases; bases with no gene match: 9. From germline, CDR1 is SQVTM and CDR2 ANQGSEA. This CDR3 is CSVRPGGRNEQYF. CDR3 coding DNA: TGCAGCGTCCGACCGGGGGGGAGGAACGAGCAGTACTTC.